This TCR beta chain came from a study of blood T cells in healthy people across ages. Each individual donor underwent a draw of ten milliliters of peripheral blood. This clonotype was seen ten or more times. The antigen is undetermined. The CDR3 spans 15 residues. Germline CDR1 is LGHNA and CDR2 is YSLEER. V was cut by 5 bases and J by 2 bases, with 12 bases left in between. Regarding the study as a whole: PBMCs that were unsorted prevented a conclusive naive versus antigen-experienced comparison. Naive T cell percentage showed a strong correlation with the diversity of TCR beta.

A J-beta primer mix and a sample-barcoded 5' primer were used in a second PCR of roughly 7 to 12 cycles. Each cDNA was tagged by a template-switch adaptor containing 12 random nucleotides. TCRdb reprocessed the 5' RACE reads via MiXCR and lists one record per CDR3 protein. The sample records about a million distinct CDR3 sequences, roughly 43% being singletons. Sequenced input: blood. This clonotype was obtained from a man younger than 45 in good health. The chain employs TRBV4-3 and TRBJ1-4; no definite D call. In nucleotides, the CDR3 is TGCGCCAGCAGCAATCAGAGAGGGACTAATGAAAAACTGTTTTTT. It translates to CASSNQRGTNEKLFF.